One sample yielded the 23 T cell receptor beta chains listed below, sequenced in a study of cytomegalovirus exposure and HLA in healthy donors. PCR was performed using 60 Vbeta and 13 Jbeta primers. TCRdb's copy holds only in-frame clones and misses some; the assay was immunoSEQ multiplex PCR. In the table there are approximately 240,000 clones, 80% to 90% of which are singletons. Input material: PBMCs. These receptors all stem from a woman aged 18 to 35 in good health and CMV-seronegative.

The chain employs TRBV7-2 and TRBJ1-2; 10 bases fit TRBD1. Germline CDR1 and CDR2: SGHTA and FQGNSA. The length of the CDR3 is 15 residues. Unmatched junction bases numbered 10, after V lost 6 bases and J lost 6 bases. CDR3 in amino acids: CASRPTGTGVDGYTF. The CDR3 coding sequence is TGTGCCAGCAGGCCCACCGGGACAGGGGTAGATGGCTACACCTTC.

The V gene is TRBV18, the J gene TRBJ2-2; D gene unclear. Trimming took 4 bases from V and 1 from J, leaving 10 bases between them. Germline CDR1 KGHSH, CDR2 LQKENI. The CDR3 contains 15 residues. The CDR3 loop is CASSLESLNTGELFF. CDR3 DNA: TGTGCCAGCTCACTAGAGAGTTTGAACACCGGGGAGCTGTTTTTT.

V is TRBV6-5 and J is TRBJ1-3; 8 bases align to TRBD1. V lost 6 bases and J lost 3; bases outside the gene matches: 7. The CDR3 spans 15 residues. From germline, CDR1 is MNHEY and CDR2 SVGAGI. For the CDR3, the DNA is TGTGCCAGCAGACCAGGGGGCGCCGGTGGAAACACCATATATTTT. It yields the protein CASRPGGAGGNTIYF.

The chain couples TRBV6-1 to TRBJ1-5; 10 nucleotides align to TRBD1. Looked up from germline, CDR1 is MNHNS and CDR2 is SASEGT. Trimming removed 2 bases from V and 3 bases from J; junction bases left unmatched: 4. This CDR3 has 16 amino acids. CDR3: CASSELGQGFNQPQHF. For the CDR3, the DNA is TGTGCCAGCAGTGAATTGGGACAGGGGTTCAATCAGCCCCAGCATTTT.

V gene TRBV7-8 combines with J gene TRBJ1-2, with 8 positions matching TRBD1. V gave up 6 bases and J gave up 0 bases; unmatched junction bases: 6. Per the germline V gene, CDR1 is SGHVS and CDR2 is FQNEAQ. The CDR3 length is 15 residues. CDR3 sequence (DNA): TGTGCCAGCAGTCGCGACAGGGGATCTAACTATGGCTACACCTTC. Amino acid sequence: CASSRDRGSNYGYTF.

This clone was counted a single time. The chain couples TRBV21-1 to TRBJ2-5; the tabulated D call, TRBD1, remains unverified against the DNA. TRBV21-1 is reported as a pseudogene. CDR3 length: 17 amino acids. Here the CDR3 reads CASSRKRTDKLQETQYF. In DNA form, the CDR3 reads TGTGCCAGCAGCCGAAAAAGAACGGACAAATTGCAAGAGACCCAGTACTTC.

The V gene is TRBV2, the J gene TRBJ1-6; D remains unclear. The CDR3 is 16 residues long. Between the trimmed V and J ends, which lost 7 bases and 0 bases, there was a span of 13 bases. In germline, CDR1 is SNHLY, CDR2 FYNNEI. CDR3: CASKRTVSSYNSPLHF. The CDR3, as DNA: TGTGCCAGCAAGCGGACCGTAAGCTCCTATAATTCACCCCTCCACTTT.

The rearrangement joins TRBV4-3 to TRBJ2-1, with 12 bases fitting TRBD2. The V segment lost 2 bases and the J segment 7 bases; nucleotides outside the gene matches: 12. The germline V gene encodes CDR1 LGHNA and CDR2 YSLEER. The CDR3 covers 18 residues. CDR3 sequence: CASSQILAGGPSSNEQFF. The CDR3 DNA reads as TGCGCCAGCAGCCAAATCCTAGCGGGAGGGCCTAGTTCGAATGAGCAGTTCTTC.

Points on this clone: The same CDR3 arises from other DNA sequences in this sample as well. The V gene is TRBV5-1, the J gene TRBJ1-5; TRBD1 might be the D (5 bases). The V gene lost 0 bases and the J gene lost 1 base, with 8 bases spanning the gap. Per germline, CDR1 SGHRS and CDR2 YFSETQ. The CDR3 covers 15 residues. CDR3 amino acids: CASSLGQGSNQPQHF. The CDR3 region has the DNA TGCGCCAGCAGCTTGGGTCAGGGAAGCAATCAGCCCCAGCATTTT.

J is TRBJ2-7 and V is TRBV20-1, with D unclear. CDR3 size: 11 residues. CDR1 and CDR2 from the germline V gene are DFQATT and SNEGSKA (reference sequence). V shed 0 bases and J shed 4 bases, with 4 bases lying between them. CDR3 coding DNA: TGCAGTGCTAGAGAATCTTACGAGCAGTACTTC. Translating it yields CSARESYEQYF.

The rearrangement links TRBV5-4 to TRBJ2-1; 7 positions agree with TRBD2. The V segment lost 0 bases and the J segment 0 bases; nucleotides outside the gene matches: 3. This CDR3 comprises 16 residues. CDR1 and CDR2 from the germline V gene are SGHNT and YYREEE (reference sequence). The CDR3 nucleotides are TGTGCCAGCAGCTTGGGCGGCGGGAGCTCCTACAATGAGCAGTTCTTC. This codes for CASSLGGGSSYNEQFF.

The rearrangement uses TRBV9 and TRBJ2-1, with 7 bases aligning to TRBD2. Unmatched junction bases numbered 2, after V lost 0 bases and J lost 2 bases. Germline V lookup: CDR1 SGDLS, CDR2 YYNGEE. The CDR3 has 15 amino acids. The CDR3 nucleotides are TGTGCCAGCAGCGTAGCTAGCGGTACCTACAATGAGCAGTTCTTC. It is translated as CASSVASGTYNEQFF.

The CDR3: CASSSGTTMGETQYF. The CDR3 DNA reads TGCGCCAGCAGCTCCGGGACTACTATGGGGGAGACCCAGTACTTC. The rearrangement links TRBV5-1 to TRBJ2-5, with TRBD2 matching over 7 bases. The V gene's germline CDR1 is SGHRS and CDR2 YFSETQ. Trimming took 3 bases from V and 5 from J; bases not matched to a gene: 10. The CDR3 length is 15 residues.

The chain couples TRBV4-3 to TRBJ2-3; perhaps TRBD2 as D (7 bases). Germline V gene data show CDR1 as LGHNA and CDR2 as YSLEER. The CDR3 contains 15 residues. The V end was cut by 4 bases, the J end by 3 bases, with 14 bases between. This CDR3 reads CASSRGGGGTDTQYF. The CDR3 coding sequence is TGCGCCAGCAGCCGTGGGGGCGGGGGTACAGATACGCAGTATTTT.

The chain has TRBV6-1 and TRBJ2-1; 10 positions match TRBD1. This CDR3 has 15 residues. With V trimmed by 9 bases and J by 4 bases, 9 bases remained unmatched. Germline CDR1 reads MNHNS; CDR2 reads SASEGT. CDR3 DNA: TGTGCCAGTACAAGGGACAGGGGCCTATACAATGAGCAGTTCTTC. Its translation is CASTRDRGLYNEQFF.

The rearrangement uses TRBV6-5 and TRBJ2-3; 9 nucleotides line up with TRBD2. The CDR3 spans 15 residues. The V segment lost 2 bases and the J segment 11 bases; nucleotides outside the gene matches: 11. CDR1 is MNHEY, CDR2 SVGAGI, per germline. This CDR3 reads CASSYVSGGFFKQYF. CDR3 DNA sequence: TGTGCCAGCAGTTACGTTAGCGGGGGATTCTTTAAGCAGTATTTT.

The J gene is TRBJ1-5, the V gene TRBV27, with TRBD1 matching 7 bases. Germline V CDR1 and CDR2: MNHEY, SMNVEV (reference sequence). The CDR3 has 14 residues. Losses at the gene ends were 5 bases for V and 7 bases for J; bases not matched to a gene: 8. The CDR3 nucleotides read TGTGCCAGCAGTGAGTGGCAGGGGGACCAGCCCCAGCATTTT. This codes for CASSEWQGDQPQHF.

CDR3 in DNA: TGCGCCAGCAGCCAAGATTGGGCGCGCCCCTACAATGAGCAGTTCTTC. Translated: CASSQDWARPYNEQFF. The gene calls are TRBV4-3 and TRBJ2-1; no clear D. Trimming left V 0 bases short and J 2 bases short, with 11 bases between. CDR1 LGHNA and CDR2 YSLEER come from the germline V gene. This CDR3 comprises 16 residues.

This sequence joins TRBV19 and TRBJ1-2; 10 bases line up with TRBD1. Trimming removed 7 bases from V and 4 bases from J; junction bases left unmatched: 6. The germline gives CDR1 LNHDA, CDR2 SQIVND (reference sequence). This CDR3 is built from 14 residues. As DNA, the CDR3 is TGTGCCAGTACGACAGGGGGCCTCACCTATGGCTACACCTTC. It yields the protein CASTTGGLTYGYTF.

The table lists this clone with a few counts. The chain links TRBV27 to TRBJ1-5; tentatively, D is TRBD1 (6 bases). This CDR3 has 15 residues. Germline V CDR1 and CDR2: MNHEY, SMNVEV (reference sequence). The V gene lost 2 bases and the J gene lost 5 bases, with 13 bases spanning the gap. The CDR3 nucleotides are TGTGCCAGCAGTTTAGGAGGCAGGGGTTATCAGCCCCAGCATTTT. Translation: CASSLGGRGYQPQHF.

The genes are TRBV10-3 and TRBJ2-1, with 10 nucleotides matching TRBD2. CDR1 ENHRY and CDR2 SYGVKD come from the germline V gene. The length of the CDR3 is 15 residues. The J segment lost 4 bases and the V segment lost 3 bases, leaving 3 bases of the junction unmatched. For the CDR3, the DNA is TGTGCCATCAGTGAAAGCGGGAGGGCTTACAATGAGCAGTTCTTC. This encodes CAISESGRAYNEQFF.

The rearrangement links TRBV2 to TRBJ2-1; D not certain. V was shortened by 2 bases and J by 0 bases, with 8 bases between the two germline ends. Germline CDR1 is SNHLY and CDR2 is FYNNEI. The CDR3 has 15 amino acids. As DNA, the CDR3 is TGTGCCAGCAGTGAAAACGACATCTCCTACAATGAGCAGTTCTTC. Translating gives CASSENDISYNEQFF.

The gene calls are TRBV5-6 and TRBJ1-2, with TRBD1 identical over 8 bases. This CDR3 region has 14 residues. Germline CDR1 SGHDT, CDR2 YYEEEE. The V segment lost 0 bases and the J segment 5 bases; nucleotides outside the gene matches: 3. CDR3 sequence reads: CASSLDRGGYGYTF. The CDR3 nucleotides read TGTGCCAGCAGCTTGGACAGGGGGGGGTATGGCTACACCTTC.